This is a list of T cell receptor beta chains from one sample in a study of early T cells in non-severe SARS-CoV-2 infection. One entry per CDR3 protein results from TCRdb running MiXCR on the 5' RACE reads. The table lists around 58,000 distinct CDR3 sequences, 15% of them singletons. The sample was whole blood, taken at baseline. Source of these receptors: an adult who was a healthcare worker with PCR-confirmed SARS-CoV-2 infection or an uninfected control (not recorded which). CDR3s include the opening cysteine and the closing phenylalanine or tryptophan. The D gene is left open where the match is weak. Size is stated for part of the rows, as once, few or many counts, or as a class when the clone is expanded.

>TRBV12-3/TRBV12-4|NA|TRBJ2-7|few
CASSLTRTYEQYF
TGTGCCAGCAGTTTAACACGGACCTACGAGCAGTACTTC
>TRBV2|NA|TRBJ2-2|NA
CASSLTQNSGELFF
TGTGCCAGCAGTCTGACACAGAACTCCGGGGAGCTGTTTTTT
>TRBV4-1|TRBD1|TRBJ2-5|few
CASSRQGTVQETQYF
TGCGCCAGCAGCCGGCAAGGGACAGTCCAAGAGACCCAGTACTTC
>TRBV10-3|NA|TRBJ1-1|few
CAVIDPGRLNTEAFF
TGTGCCGTCATAGACCCGGGACGCCTGAACACTGAAGCTTTCTTT
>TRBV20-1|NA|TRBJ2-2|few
CSAATLSAAGELFF
TGCAGTGCCGCGACTTTATCGGCGGCCGGGGAGCTGTTTTTT
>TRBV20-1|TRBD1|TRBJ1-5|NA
CSAAQGASGNQPQHF
TGCAGTGCTGCACAGGGGGCTAGCGGCAATCAGCCCCAGCATTTT
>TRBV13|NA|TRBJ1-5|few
CASSFGGSNQPQHF
TGTGCCAGCAGCTTTGGGGGTAGCAATCAGCCCCAGCATTTT
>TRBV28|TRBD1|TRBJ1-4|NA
CASGQGAEKLFF
TGTGCCAGCGGTCAGGGGGCTGAAAAACTGTTTTTT
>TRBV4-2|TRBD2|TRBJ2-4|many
CASSQDPSGKNIQYF
TGTGCCAGCAGCCAAGATCCTAGCGGAAAAAACATTCAGTACTTC
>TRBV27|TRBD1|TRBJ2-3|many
CASSRRTGDTQYF
TGTGCCAGCAGTCGACGGACAGGGGATACGCAGTATTTT
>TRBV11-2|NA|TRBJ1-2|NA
CASSLGWNYGYTF
TGTGCCAGCAGCCTGGGGTGGAACTATGGCTACACCTTC
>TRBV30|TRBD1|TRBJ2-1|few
CAVWGQGPWEQFF
TGTGCCGTTTGGGGACAGGGGCCTTGGGAGCAGTTCTTC
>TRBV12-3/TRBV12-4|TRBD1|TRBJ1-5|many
CASSFETGTQPQHF
TGTGCCAGCAGTTTTGAGACAGGGACTCAGCCCCAGCATTTT
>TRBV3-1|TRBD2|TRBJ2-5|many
CASSPQGGAGAPPQETQYF
TGTGCCAGCAGCCCCCAGGGAGGGGCGGGAGCACCCCCCCAAGAGACCCAGTACTTC
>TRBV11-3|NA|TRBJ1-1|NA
CASSLVASSEAFF
TGTGCCAGCAGCTTAGTGGCCAGCAGTGAAGCTTTCTTT
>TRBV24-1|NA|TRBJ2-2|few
CATSDLGGASNTGELFF
TGTGCCACCAGTGATTTGGGAGGGGCAAGCAACACCGGGGAGCTGTTTTTT
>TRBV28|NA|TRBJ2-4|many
CASSLFGNKNIQYF
TGTGCCAGCAGTTTATTCGGTAACAAAAACATTCAGTACTTC
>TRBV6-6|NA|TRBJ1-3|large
CASTALQSGNTIYF
TGTGCCAGCACCGCCCTCCAATCTGGAAACACCATATATTTT
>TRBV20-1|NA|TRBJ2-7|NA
CSARLPGRGGEQYF
TGCAGTGCTAGGCTACCGGGAAGAGGAGGCGAGCAGTACTTC
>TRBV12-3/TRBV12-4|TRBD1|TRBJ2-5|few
CASRPDGTGGTQYF
TGTGCCAGCAGACCCGACGGGACAGGAGGGACCCAGTACTTC
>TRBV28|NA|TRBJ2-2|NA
CASSPGGTTNTGELFF
TGTGCCAGCAGCCCAGGGGGGACTACGAACACCGGGGAGCTGTTTTTT
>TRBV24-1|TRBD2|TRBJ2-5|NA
CATSAEREGPPCETQYF
TGTGCCACCAGTGCCGAGCGGGAGGGCCCTCCGTGCGAGACCCAGTACTTC
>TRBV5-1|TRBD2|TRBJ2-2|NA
CASSPTSVSTGELFF
TGCGCCAGCAGCCCGACTAGCGTAAGCACCGGGGAGCTGTTTTTT
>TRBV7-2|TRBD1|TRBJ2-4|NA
CASSPWTGGNIQYF
TGTGCCAGCAGCCCATGGACAGGGGGGAACATTCAGTACTTC
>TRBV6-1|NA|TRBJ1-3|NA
CASSERGTSGNTIYF
TGTGCCAGCAGTGAGAGGGGAACCTCTGGAAACACCATATATTTT
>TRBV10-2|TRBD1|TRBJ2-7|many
CASSELPGGPYEQYF
TGCGCCAGCAGTGAGTTGCCAGGGGGACCCTACGAGCAGTACTTC
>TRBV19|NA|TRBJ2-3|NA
CASSPPGRTTDTQYF
TGTGCCAGTAGTCCTCCCGGACGGACGACCGATACGCAGTATTTT
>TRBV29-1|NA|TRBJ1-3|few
CSVEGHFGNTIYF
TGCAGCGTTGAAGGCCACTTTGGAAACACCATATATTTT
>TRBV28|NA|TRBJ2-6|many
CASSPGGTGANVLTF
TGTGCCAGCAGCCCTGGAGGGACAGGGGCCAACGTCCTGACTTTC
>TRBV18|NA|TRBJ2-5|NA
CASSIRQSRETQYF
TGTGCCAGCTCAATACGACAGTCGCGAGAGACCCAGTACTTC
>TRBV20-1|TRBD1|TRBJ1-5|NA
CSAYRQGYSNQPQHF
TGCAGTGCTTATCGACAGGGATATAGCAATCAGCCCCAGCATTTT
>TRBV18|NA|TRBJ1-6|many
CASSPFAGRAYNSPLHF
TGTGCCAGCTCGCCCTTTGCAGGCCGGGCCTATAATTCACCCCTCCACTTT
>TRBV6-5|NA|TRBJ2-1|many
CASSPTRNEQFF
TGTGCCAGCAGCCCTACAAGGAATGAGCAGTTCTTC
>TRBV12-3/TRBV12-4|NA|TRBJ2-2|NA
CTSSHGTAGELFF
TGTACCAGCAGTCACGGGACGGCCGGGGAGCTGTTTTTT
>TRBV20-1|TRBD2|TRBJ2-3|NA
CSARDPTSGGYSTDTQYF
TGCAGTGCTAGAGATCCGACTAGCGGGGGGTATAGCACAGATACGCAGTATTTT
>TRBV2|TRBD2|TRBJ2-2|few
CASKAGGSTGELFF
TGTGCCAGCAAAGCGGGAGGGAGTACCGGGGAGCTGTTTTTT
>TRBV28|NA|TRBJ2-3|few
CASSLVTADTQYF
TGTGCCAGCAGTTTAGTCACAGCAGATACGCAGTATTTT
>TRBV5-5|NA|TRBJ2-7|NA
CASSLDFGVREQYF
TGTGCCAGCAGCTTGGATTTTGGGGTCCGCGAGCAGTACTTC
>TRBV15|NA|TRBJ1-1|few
CATSREQWNTEAFF
TGTGCCACCAGCAGAGAACAGTGGAACACTGAAGCTTTCTTT
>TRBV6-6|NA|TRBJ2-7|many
CATGQNGYEQYF
TGTGCCACCGGACAGAACGGGTACGAGCAGTACTTC
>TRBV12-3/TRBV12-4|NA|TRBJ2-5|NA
CASSLAGTSSLETQYF
TGTGCCAGCAGTTTGGCCGGGACTTCTAGCCTTGAGACCCAGTACTTC
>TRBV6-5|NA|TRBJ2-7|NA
CATRKQGPMEQYF
TGTGCCACGAGGAAGCAGGGGCCGATGGAGCAGTACTTC